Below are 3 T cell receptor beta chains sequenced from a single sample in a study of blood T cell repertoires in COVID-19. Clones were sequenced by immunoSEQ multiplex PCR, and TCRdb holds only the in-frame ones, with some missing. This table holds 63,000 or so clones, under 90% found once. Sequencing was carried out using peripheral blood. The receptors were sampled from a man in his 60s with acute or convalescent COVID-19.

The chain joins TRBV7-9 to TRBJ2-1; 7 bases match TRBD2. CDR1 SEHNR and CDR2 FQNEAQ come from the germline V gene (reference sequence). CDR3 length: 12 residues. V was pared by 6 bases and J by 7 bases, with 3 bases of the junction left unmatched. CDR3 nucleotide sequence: TGTGCCAGCAGACCAGCGGGGAATGAGCAGTTCTTC. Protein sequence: CASRPAGNEQFF.

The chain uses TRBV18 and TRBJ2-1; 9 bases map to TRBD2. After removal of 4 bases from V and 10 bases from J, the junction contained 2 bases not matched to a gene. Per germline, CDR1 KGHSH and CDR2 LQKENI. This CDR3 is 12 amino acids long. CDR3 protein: CASSRSGGEQFF. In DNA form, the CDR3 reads TGTGCCAGCTCACGAAGCGGGGGGGAGCAGTTCTTC.

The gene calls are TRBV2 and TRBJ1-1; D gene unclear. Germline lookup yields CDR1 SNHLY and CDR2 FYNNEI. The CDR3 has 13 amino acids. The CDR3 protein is CADMRERNTEAFF. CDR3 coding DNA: TGTGCTGACATGAGGGAGCGGAACACTGAAGCTTTCTTT.